The clone carrying this T cell receptor (beta chain) was detected ten times or more. This sample stems from a study of T-cell reconstitution after alpha-beta-depleted transplantation in children. Preparation of the TCRbeta library involved a method that used unique molecular identifiers. TCRdb processed the PCR reads anew with MiXCR; each CDR3 protein has one entry. The profile shows approximately 200,000 distinct CDR3 sequences, 14% to 15% of them singletons. Specimen: PBMCs from the stem cell graft donor, collected from the stem cell graft. The sequence was obtained from a human donor who donated a stem cell graft to a child with acute lymphoblastic leukemia.

The CDR3 protein is CASSLPGRETQYF. In nucleotides, the CDR3 is TGTGCCAGCAGCTTGCCAGGAAGAGAGACCCAGTACTTC. The V and J genes are TRBV5-5 and TRBJ2-5; D is uncertain. Germline assignment: CDR1 SGHKS and CDR2 YYEKEE (reference sequence). This CDR3 contains 13 residues. The germline V and J ends were trimmed by 1 base and 4 bases, with 8 bases remaining between them.